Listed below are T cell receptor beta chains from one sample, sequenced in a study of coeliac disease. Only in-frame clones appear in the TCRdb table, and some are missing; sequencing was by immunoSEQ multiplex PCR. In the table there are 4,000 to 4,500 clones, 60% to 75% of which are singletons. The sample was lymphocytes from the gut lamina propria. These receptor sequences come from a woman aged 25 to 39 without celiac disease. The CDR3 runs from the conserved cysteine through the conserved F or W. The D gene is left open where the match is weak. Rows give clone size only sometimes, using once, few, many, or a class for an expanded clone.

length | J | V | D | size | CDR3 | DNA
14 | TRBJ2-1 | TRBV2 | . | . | CASGERVSYNEQFF | TGTGCCAGCGGTGAGCGGGTCTCCTACAATGAGCAGTTCTTC
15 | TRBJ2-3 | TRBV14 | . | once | CASSHLQGGTDTQYF | TGTGCCAGCAGCCACTTGCAAGGGGGCACAGATACGCAGTATTTT
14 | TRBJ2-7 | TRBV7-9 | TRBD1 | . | CASSQGQGAYEQYF | TGTGCCAGCAGCCAAGGACAGGGGGCGTACGAGCAGTACTTC
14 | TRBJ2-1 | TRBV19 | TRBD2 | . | CASSSTSTHPGQFF | TGTGCCAGTAGTTCGACTAGCACACACCCCGGGCAGTTCTTC
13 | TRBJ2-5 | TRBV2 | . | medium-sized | CASTLQPPGTQYF | TGTGCCAGCACCCTTCAACCCCCGGGGACCCAGTACTTC
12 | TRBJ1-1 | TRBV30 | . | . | CAWSDRVAEAFF | TGTGCCTGGAGTGACAGGGTAGCTGAAGCTTTCTTT
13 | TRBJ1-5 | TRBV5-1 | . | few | CASSEGPGQPQHF | TGCGCCAGCAGTGAGGGTCCTGGTCAGCCCCAGCATTTT
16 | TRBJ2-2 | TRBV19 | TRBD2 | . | CAARLAGALDTGELFF | TGTGCCGCCAGACTAGCGGGGGCATTGGACACCGGGGAGCTGTTTTTT
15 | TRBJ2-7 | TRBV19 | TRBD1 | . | CASRKTGGETYEQYF | TGTGCCAGTAGAAAGACAGGGGGCGAGACCTACGAGCAGTACTTC
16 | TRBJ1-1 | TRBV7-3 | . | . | CASSLMAGGIQGEAFF | TGTGCCAGCAGCTTAATGGCCGGGGGGATCCAGGGTGAAGCTTTCTTT
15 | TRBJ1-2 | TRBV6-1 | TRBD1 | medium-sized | CASSEGTGPYYGYTF | TGTGCCAGCAGTGAAGGGACAGGGCCTTACTATGGCTACACCTTC
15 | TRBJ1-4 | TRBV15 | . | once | CATSRDFGRGEKLFF | TGTGCCACCAGCAGAGATTTCGGGAGAGGTGAAAAACTGTTTTTT
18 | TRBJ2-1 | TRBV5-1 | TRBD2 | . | CASSLARTSGGSYNEQFF | TGCGCCAGCAGCTTGGCACGGACTAGCGGGGGGTCATACAATGAGCAGTTCTTC
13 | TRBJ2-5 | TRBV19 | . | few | CASSRAYQETQYF | TGTGCCAGTAGTAGGGCCTACCAAGAGACCCAGTACTTC
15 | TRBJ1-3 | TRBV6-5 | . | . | CASSYRGGSGNTIYF | TGTGCCAGCAGTTACCGCGGGGGAAGTGGAAACACCATATATTTT
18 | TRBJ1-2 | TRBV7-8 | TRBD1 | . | CASSLASLGTGGGYGYTF | TGTGCCAGCAGCTTAGCGTCACTAGGGACAGGGGGCGGGTATGGCTACACCTTC